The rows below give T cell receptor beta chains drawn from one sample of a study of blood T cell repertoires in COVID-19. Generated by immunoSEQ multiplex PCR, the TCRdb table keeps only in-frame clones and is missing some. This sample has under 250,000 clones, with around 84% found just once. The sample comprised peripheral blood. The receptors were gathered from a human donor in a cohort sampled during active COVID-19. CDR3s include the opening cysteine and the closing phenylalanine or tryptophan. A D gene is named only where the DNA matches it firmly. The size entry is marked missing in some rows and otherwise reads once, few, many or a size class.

CASSSQGAEDDEQFF TGCGCCAGCAGTTCACAGGGGGCGGAAGACGATGAGCAGTTCTTC TRBV10-1 15 TRBD1 TRBJ2-1 many
CASSLARTGPNSPLHF TGTGCCAGCAGTTTAGCCCGGACAGGGCCTAATTCACCCCTCCACTTT TRBV27 16 TRBD1 TRBJ1-6 -
CASSDLAALAKNIQYF TGTGCCAGCAGTGACCTAGCGGCTTTGGCCAAAAACATTCAGTACTTC TRBV2 16 TRBD2 TRBJ2-4 few
CASRFDRGSGNTIYF TGTGCCAGCAGGTTCGACAGGGGATCTGGAAACACCATATATTTT TRBV6-5 15 TRBD1 TRBJ1-3 -
CASSSYAGRSEKLFF TGTGCCAGCAGTTCATACGCAGGGCGGTCCGAAAAACTGTTTTTT TRBV28 15 - TRBJ1-4 -
CASSQDVVGLDEQFF TGTGCCAGCAGCCAAGACGTAGTCGGGTTGGATGAGCAGTTCTTC TRBV3-1/TRBV3-2 15 - TRBJ2-1 once
CASSPETGVTEKLFF TGTGCCAGCAGTCCAGAGACAGGGGTCACTGAAAAACTGTTTTTT TRBV6-5 15 TRBD1 TRBJ1-4 -
CASSLNRGYEQYF TGCGCCAGCAGCTTAAACAGGGGTTACGAGCAGTACTTC TRBV5-1 13 TRBD1 TRBJ2-7 -
CAISGTGDTQYF TGTGCCATCAGTGGGACAGGAGATACGCAGTATTTT TRBV10-3 12 TRBD1 TRBJ2-3 -
CSASKAGSWEETQYF TGCAGTGCTAGTAAGGCGGGTTCTTGGGAAGAGACCCAGTACTTC TRBV20-1 15 - TRBJ2-5 -
CASSIQGSQETQYF TGCGCCAGCAGCATACAGGGTAGCCAAGAGACCCAGTACTTC TRBV5-1 14 - TRBJ2-5 few
CASTEGRDSYEQYF TGTGCCAGCACGGAGGGGCGGGATTCCTACGAGCAGTACTTC TRBV28 14 - TRBJ2-7 -
CASSLVGSGRTNEQFF TGTGCCAGCAGCTTGGTGGGTAGCGGGAGAACCAATGAGCAGTTCTTC TRBV5-6 16 TRBD2 TRBJ2-1 once
CASSPSHSGSPYEQYF TGTGCCAGCAGCCCTTCACATAGCGGGAGTCCCTACGAGCAGTACTTC TRBV4-2 16 TRBD2 TRBJ2-7 -
CASNRSPGTSGNEQFF TGCGCCAGCAACCGTTCCCCCGGGACTAGCGGGAATGAGCAGTTCTTC TRBV5-1 16 TRBD2 TRBJ2-1 -
CASSLSLSAGRGSGANVLTF TGTGCCAGCAGTTTATCCCTTTCCGCGGGGAGAGGCTCTGGGGCCAACGTCCTGACTTTC TRBV28 20 - TRBJ2-6 -
CASSWELAGEGEQFF TGTGCCAGCAGTTGGGAACTAGCGGGAGAGGGCGAGCAGTTCTTC TRBV27 15 TRBD2 TRBJ2-1 -
CASRPTRERVDEQFF TGTGCCAGCAGGCCAACAAGGGAGCGAGTCGATGAGCAGTTCTTC TRBV27 15 - TRBJ2-1 -
CASSPGDSNQPQHF TGTGCCAGCAGCCCAGGGGATAGCAATCAGCCCCAGCATTTT TRBV7-6 14 - TRBJ1-5 -
CASSLVGEGTGNTIYF TGTGCCAGCAGCTTAGTGGGGGAGGGAACTGGAAACACCATATATTTT TRBV7-9 16 - TRBJ1-3 -
CATSRDEGIGELFF TGTGCCACCAGCAGAGATGAGGGCATCGGGGAGCTGTTTTTT TRBV15 14 - TRBJ2-2 -
CASGRGDLMNTEAFF TGTGCCAGCGGGCGGGGTGACTTAATGAACACTGAAGCTTTCTTT TRBV18 15 - TRBJ1-1 -
CASSLGLAGTLTDTQYF TGCGCCAGCAGCTTGGGGCTAGCGGGAACGCTCACAGATACGCAGTATTTT TRBV5-1 17 TRBD2 TRBJ2-3 -
CASSQASHRDYGYTF TGTGCCAGCAGCCAGGCGTCTCATCGGGACTATGGCTACACCTTC TRBV3-1/TRBV3-2 15 - TRBJ1-2 once
CASSLGLGRAPAYEQYF TGTGCCAGCAGCTTAGGCCTCGGGAGGGCCCCCGCCTACGAGCAGTACTTC TRBV7-2 17 TRBD2 TRBJ2-7 -
CASSPPGTGADTQYF TGTGCCAGCAGTCCTCCCGGGACAGGGGCAGATACGCAGTATTTT TRBV28 15 TRBD1 TRBJ2-3 -
CASSPQGYSNQPQHF TGTGCCAGCAGTCCACAGGGGTATAGCAATCAGCCCCAGCATTTT TRBV7-8 15 TRBD1 TRBJ1-5 -
CASSGSGRVRGEQFF TGTGCCAGTAGTGGTAGCGGGAGGGTAAGGGGTGAGCAGTTCTTC TRBV19 15 TRBD2 TRBJ2-1 once
CAWSGGGVYTDTQYF TGTGCCTGGAGTGGCGGCGGGGTTTACACAGATACGCAGTATTTT TRBV30 15 - TRBJ2-3 -
CASRLGQPNTEAFF TGCGCCAGCAGGCTGGGACAGCCAAACACTGAAGCTTTCTTT TRBV5-1 14 TRBD1 TRBJ1-1 -
CASSFTANYGYTF TGTGCCAGCAGTTTCACAGCTAACTATGGCTACACCTTC TRBV28 13 - TRBJ1-2 -
CASRRVVNYGYTF TGTGCCAGCAGACGGGTCGTTAACTATGGCTACACCTTC TRBV28 13 - TRBJ1-2 -
CASSLGQFETQYF TGTGCCAGCAGCTTAGGGCAGTTTGAGACCCAGTACTTC TRBV7-9 13 - TRBJ2-5 -
CASSEWRFQSPGELFF TGTGCCAGCAGTGAGTGGAGGTTTCAATCACCCGGGGAGCTGTTTTTT TRBV6-1 16 - TRBJ2-2 -
CASSFAESNYGYTF TGTGCCAGCAGCTTCGCAGAATCTAACTATGGCTACACCTTC TRBV7-8 14 - TRBJ1-2 -
CSVEDFGSRADTQYF TGCAGCGTTGAAGATTTCGGGAGTAGGGCAGATACGCAGTATTTT TRBV29-1 15 - TRBJ2-3 -
CATSRVRGSTDTQYF TGTGCCACCAGCAGAGTCAGGGGGAGCACAGATACGCAGTATTTT TRBV15 15 TRBD1 TRBJ2-3 -
CASSPGTVSSYNSPLHF TGTGCCAGCAGCCCAGGGACAGTAAGCTCCTATAATTCACCCCTCCACTTT TRBV7-8 17 TRBD1 TRBJ1-6 once